This T cell receptor beta chain was recorded in a study of T cells in Graves' hyperthyroidism and ophthalmopathy. Ophthalmopathy cases met thresholds of Clinical Activity Score at least 3, NOSPECS grade at least 4 and duration under 3 months. Uncontrolled infections, other autoimmune diseases, pregnancy or lactation led to exclusion of patients. The PBMCs were sourced from fresh peripheral blood (about 10 ml). The CDR3 contains 12 residues. Between the trimmed V and J ends, which lost 4 bases and 8 bases, there was a span of 9 bases. Per germline, CDR1 LGHDT and CDR2 YNNKEL (reference sequence). RNA transcripts provided the source from which TCR beta CDR3 regions were amplified. Researchers ran a first-round RT-PCR on the TCR CDR3 using the HTBI primer set. TCRdb fed the multiplex PCR reads into MiXCR, producing one record per CDR3 protein. The data show a few hundred thousand distinct CDR3 sequences, approximately 15% seen once.

This clonotype was observed many times. V is TRBV3-1 and J is TRBJ2-1; the D is unclear. The specimen was blood. The TCR sequence derives from a woman younger than 45 with Graves' ophthalmopathy. This CDR3 reads CASSLSVDEQFF. In DNA, the CDR3 is TGTGCCAGCAGCCTGTCCGTCGATGAGCAGTTCTTC.